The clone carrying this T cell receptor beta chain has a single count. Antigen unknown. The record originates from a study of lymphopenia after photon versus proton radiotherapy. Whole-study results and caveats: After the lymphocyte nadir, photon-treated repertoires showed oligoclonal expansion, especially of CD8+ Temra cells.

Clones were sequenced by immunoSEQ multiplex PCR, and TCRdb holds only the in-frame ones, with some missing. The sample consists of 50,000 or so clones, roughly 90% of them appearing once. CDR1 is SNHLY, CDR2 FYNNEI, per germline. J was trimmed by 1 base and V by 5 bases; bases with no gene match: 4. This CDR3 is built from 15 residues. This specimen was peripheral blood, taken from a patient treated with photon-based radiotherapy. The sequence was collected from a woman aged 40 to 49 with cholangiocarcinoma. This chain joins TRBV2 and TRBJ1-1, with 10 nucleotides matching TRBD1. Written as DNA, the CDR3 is TGTGCCAGCAGTCGGGACAGGGGTGGGAACACTGAAGCTTTCTTT. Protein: CASSRDRGGNTEAFF.